A single count supports the clone carrying this T cell receptor (beta chain). This sample is drawn from a study of CD8 T cells in Susac syndrome. CD8+ and CD4+ T cells taken from blood had their TCR beta sequenced. Stable or active relapsing-remitting multiple sclerosis, untreated and meeting revised McDonald criteria, defined the controls. FACS enriched CD8+ TEMRA cells, while bulk CD8+ and CD4+ were negatively isolated. This CDR3 is built from 15 residues. The V and J ends lost 6 bases and 7 bases, in that order; junction bases with no gene match: 11. Looked up from germline, CDR1 is MNHNY and CDR2 is SVGAGI (reference sequence). cDNA came from about 0.5 to 1 ug RNA primed by random hexamers. The amplification used immunoSEQ multiplex PCR on TCR beta CDR3; it spanned 54 Vbeta and 13 Jbeta. TCRdb recomputed calls from the immunoSEQ multiplex PCR reads with MiXCR, one row per CDR3 protein. This table has approximately 270,000 distinct CDR3 sequences, over 85% appearing once.

This rearrangement joins TRBV6-6 to TRBJ1-4; TRBD1 agrees at 7 bases. This sequence was found in a human donor with multiple sclerosis. The source material was CD4+ T cells from PBMCs. The CDR3, as DNA: TGTGCCAGCAGCCGCCCAGGGACAGCGGGTGAAAAACTGTTTTTT. Protein: CASSRPGTAGEKLFF.